Only a few counts were recorded for the clone carrying this T cell receptor beta chain. Its specificity is not known. Sequencing targeted expressed TCRB transcripts, as all isolated RNA had been reverse transcribed. Measured with immunoSEQ multiplex PCR; TCRdb has only the in-frame clones, and not every one. The sample has 300,000 or so clones, around an eighth seen once. This entry belongs to a study of beta chain features in type 1 diabetes. Study outcomes and limitations: A moderate, significant TCRB CDR3 shortening appeared in type 1 diabetes across four CD4+ subsets.

The sample taken for sequencing was naive CD4+ T cells from blood. The source of this sequence is a man younger than 45 with type 1 diabetes.

DNA for the CDR3: TGTGCCAGCTCACCCCAGGGCGGTGAGCAGTTCTTC. It yields the protein CASSPQGGEQFF. V is TRBV18 and J is TRBJ2-1; possibly TRBD1 for D (5 bases). This CDR3 region has 12 residues. The V and J ends lost 3 bases and 9 bases respectively, with 9 bases between them. Germline CDR1 KGHSH, CDR2 LQKENI.